This T cell receptor (beta chain) is drawn from a study of PD-1 blockade in classical Hodgkin lymphoma. CDR1 is SGHRS, CDR2 YFSETQ, per germline. V shed 1 base, J shed 3 bases, and the junction held 6 bases outside the gene matches. The CDR3 contains 16 residues. The time point here: cycle 4 day 1 (C4D1), after 6 weeks of nivolumab. Relapse after autologous stem cell transplantation occurred in every patient, and brentuximab vedotin exposure varied. Magnetic negative selection purified CD4+ T cells from thawed PBMCs. Study results and caveats: Patients who began taking nivolumab under 1 year after ASCT were left out. Reported baseline diversity: healthy donors highest, relapsed/refractory patients lowest. Diversity in CD4+ TCRs, unlike that measured in CD8+ TCRs, had risen significantly by C4D1.

Turning to this clone: Its cognate antigen is unknown.

Profiled with immunoSEQ multiplex PCR; TCRdb holds only in-frame clones, not every one. The sample holds fewer than 35,000 clones, roughly nine tenths seen once. The genes are TRBV5-1 and TRBJ2-3; the match to TRBD2 covers 9 bases. This specimen consisted of CD4+ T cells from blood, obtained before the fourth cycle of nivolumab. The source of this sequence is a human donor with classical Hodgkin lymphoma. In DNA, the CDR3 is TGCGCCAGCAGCTTGTTTCCGAGCGGGGGGACAGATACGCAGTATTTT. Translating gives CASSLFPSGGTDTQYF.